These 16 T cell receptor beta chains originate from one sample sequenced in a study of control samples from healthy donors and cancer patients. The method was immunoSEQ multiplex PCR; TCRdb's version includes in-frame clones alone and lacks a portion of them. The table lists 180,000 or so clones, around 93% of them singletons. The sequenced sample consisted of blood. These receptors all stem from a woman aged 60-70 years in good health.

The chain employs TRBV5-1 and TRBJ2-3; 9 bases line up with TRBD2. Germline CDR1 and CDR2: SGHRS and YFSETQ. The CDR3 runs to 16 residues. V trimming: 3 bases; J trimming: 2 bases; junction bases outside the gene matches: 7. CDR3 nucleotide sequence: TGCGCCAGCAGCTGGGGACTAGCATCGTTCACAGATACGCAGTATTTT. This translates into CASSWGLASFTDTQYF.

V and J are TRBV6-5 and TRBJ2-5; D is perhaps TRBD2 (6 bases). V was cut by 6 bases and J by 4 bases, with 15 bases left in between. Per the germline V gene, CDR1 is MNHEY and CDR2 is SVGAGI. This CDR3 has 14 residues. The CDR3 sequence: CASRRLGYGETQYF. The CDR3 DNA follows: TGTGCCAGCAGGCGACTAGGGTACGGAGAGACCCAGTACTTC.

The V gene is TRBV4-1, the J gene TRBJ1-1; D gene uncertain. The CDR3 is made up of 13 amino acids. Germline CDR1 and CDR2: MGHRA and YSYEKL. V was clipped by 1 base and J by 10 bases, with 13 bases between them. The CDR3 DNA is TGCGCCAGCAGCCAAGTGGGCCTCTTAGGAGCTTTCTTT. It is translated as CASSQVGLLGAFF.

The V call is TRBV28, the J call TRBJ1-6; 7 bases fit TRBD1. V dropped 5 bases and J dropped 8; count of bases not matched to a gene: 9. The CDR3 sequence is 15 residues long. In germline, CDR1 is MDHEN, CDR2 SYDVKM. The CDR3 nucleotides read TGTGCCAGCAGTCCGTCGACAGGGACGGATTCACCCCTCCACTTT. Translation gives CASSPSTGTDSPLHF.

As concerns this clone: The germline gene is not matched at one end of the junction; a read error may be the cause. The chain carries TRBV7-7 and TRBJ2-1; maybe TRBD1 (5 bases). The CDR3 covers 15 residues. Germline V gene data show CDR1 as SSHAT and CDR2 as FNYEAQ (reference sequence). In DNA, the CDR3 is TGTGCTAGCAGCTTAGCAACAGGAGCGTACAATGAGCAGTTCTTC. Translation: CASSLATGAYNEQFF.

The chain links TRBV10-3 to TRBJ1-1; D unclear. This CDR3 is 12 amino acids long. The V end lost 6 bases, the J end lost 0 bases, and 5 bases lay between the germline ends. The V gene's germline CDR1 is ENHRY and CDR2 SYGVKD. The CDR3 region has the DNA TGTGCCATCAGAGAGATGAACACTGAAGCTTTCTTT. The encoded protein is CAIREMNTEAFF.

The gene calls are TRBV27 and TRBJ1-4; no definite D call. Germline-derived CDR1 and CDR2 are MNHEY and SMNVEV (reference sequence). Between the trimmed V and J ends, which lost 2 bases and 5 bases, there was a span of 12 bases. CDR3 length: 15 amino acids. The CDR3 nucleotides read TGTGCCAGCAGTTTAGTACCGGGGAAGAATGAAAAACTGTTTTTT. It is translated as CASSLVPGKNEKLFF.

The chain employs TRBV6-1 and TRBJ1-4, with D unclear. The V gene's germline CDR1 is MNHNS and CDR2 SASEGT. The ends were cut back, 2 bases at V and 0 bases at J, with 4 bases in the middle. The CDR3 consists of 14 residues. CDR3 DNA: TGTGCCAGCAGTGAATCTGCAACTAATGAAAAACTGTTTTTT. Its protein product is CASSESATNEKLFF.

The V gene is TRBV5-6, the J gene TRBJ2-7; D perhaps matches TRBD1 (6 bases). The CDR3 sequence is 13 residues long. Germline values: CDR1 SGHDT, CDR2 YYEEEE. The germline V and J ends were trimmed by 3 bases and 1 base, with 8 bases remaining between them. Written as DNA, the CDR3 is TGTGCCAGCAGCTGGACAGTATCCTACGAGCAGTACTTC. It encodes CASSWTVSYEQYF.

Written as DNA, the CDR3 is TGTGCCAGCAGTGAGTCTAGTACCGGGGAGCTGTTTTTT. Protein sequence: CASSESSTGELFF. The rearrangement uses TRBV2 and TRBJ2-2; D call uncertain. CDR1 is SNHLY, CDR2 FYNNEI, per germline. V shed 3 bases and J shed 5 bases, with 7 bases lying between them. The CDR3 has 13 residues.

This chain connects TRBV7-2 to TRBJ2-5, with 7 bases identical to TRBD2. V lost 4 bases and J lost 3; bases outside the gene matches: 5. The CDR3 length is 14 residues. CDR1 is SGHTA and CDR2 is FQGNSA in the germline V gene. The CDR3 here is CASSWQGGEETQYF. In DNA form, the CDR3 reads TGTGCCAGCAGCTGGCAGGGAGGGGAAGAGACCCAGTACTTC. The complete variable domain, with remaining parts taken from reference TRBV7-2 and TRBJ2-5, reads GAGVSQSPSNKVTEKGKDVELRCDPISGHTALYWYRQSLGQGLEFLIYFQGNSAPDKSGLPSDRFSAERTGGSVSTLTIQRTQQEDSAVYLCASSWQGGEETQYFGPGTRLLVL.

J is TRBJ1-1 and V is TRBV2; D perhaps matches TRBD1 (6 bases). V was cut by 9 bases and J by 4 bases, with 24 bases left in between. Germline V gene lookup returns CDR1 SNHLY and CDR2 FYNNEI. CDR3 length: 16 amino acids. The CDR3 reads CASGGGVSSDGTEAFF. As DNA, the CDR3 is TGTGCCAGTGGAGGGGGGGTATCCAGTGACGGCACTGAAGCTTTCTTT.

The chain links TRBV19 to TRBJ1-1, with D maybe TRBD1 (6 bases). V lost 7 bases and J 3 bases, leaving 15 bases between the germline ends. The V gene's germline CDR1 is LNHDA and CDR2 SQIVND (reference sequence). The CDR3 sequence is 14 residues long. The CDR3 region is CASNTDSPYTEAFF. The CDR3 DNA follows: TGTGCCAGTAATACGGACAGCCCATACACTGAAGCTTTCTTT.

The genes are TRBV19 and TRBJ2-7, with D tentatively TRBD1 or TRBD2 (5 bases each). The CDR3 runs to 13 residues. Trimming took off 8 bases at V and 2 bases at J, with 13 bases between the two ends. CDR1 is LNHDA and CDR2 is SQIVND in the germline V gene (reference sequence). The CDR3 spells CASGNQGAYEQYF. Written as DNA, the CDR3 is TGTGCCAGTGGAAACCAGGGAGCCTACGAGCAGTACTTC. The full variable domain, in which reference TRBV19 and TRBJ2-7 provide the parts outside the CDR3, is DGGITQSPKYLFRKEGQNVTLSCEQNLNHDAMYWYRQDPGQGLRLIYYSQIVNDFQKGDIAEGYSVSREKKESFPLTVTSAQKNPTAFYLCASGNQGAYEQYFGPGTRLTVT.

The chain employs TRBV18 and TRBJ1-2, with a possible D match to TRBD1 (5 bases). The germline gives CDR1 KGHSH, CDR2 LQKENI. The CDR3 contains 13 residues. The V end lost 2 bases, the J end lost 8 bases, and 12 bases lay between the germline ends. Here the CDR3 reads CASSPWGTGGYTF. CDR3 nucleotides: TGTGCCAGCTCACCATGGGGGACGGGCGGCTACACCTTC.

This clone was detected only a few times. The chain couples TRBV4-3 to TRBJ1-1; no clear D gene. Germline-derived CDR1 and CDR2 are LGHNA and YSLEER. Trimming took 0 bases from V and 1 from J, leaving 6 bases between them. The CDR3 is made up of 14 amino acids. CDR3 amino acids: CASSQEEGNTEAFF. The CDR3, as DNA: TGCGCCAGCAGCCAAGAAGAGGGGAACACTGAAGCTTTCTTT.